Sequencing of this T cell receptor (beta chain) was carried out in a study of radiotherapy plus CTLA-4 blockade in lung cancer. Overall study results and limits: Expansion in blood of tumor-derived TCR clones was seen after radiotherapy plus ipilimumab. Per reports, early blood T cell clone dynamics, plus interferon-beta, forecast response most strongly.

Regarding this clone: As yet, its antigen is unknown.

Germline-derived CDR1 and CDR2 are KGHSH and LQKENI. The CDR3 is made up of 16 amino acids. Between the trimmed V and J ends, which lost 1 base and 7 bases, there was a span of 14 bases. The table came from immunoSEQ multiplex PCR; TCRdb's copy has only in-frame clones and leaves some out. The profile shows fewer than 95,000 clones, 83% of them singletons. Sequenced material: peripheral blood, taken from a patient treated with radiotherapy plus ipilimumab. This sequence was found in a human donor with non-small cell lung cancer who had stable disease on radiotherapy plus ipilimumab. The genes are TRBV18 and TRBJ1-6, with a tentative D call TRBD1 (5 bases). Here the CDR3 reads CASSPLSGKGNSPLHF. CDR3 coding DNA: TGTGCCAGCTCACCACTCTCCGGGAAGGGGAATTCACCCCTCCACTTT.